The present entry profiles one TCR beta chain with its context. What it binds is not known. The data were taken from a study of OX40 agonist ivuxolimab in advanced cancers. Study-wide context: Patients in the trial were receiving intravenous ivuxolimab every 2 weeks, at doses of 0.01 to 10 mg/kg. Findings and limits, study-wide: At doses 0.1 to 3.0 mg/kg, CD4+ and CD8+ clones expanded.

The CDR3 totals 13 residues. In germline, CDR1 is KGHSH, CDR2 LQKENI. Profiled with immunoSEQ multiplex PCR; TCRdb holds only in-frame clones, not every one. The repertoire consists of under 70,000 clones, with around 89% occurring once and the leading ten covering about 1.4%. The V and J genes are TRBV18 and TRBJ2-5; 9 bases align to TRBD1. The DNA end favors TRBJ2-7, so the J call may be wrong. The sequence was obtained from an adult with an advanced solid tumor such as melanoma, head and neck, liver or kidney cancer. The sample in question was CD4+ or CD8+ T cells sorted from blood, obtained in a trial of the OX40 agonist ivuxolimab. CDR3 in amino acids: CASSEDRGYEQYF. DNA for the CDR3: TGTGCCAGCTCTGAGGACAGGGGCTACGAGCAGTACTTC.